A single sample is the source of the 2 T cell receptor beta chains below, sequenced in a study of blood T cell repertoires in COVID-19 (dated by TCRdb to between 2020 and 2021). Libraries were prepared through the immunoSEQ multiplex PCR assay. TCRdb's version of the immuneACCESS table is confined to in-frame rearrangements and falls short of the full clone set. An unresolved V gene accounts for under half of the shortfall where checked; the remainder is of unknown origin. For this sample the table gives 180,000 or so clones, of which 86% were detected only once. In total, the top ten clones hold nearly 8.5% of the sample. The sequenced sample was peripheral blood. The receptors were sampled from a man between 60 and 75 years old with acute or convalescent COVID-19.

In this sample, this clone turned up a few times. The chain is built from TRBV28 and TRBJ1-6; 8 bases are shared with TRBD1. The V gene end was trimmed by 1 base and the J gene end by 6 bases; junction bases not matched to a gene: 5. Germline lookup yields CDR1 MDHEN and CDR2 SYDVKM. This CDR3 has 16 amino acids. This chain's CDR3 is CASSLFPGQANSPLHF. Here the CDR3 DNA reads TGTGCCAGCAGTTTATTCCCGGGACAGGCTAATTCACCCCTCCACTTT.

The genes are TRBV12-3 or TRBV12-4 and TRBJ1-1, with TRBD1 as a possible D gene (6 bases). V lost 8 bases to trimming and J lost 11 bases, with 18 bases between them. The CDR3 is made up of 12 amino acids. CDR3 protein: CASGSSGTRAFF. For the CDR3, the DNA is TGTGCCAGCGGATCCTCCGGGACAAGGGCTTTCTTT.